Each of the 11 T cell receptor beta chains below was sequenced from the same sample in a study of blood T cell repertoires in COVID-19. The data were produced by immunoSEQ multiplex PCR, yet TCRdb's version contains in-frame clones alone and is incomplete. Among 65,000 to 95,000 clones listed, about 80% were seen once. Sequencing was performed on peripheral blood. The receptors derive from a man aged 50 or older with active or convalescent COVID-19.

This clone came up a few times. The chain carries TRBV19 and TRBJ2-2; 7 nucleotides match TRBD2. Germline trimming cut 6 bases from V and 5 bases from J; bases unmatched to any gene: 9. CDR1 is LNHDA and CDR2 is SQIVND in the germline V gene (reference sequence). CDR3 length: 15 amino acids. The CDR3 reads CASRGGVTFTGELFF. CDR3 DNA sequence: TGTGCCAGTAGGGGAGGGGTCACTTTTACCGGGGAGCTGTTTTTT. The whole variable domain, remainder taken from reference TRBV19 and TRBJ2-2, is DGGITQSPKYLFRKEGQNVTLSCEQNLNHDAMYWYRQDPGQGLRLIYYSQIVNDFQKGDIAEGYSVSREKKESFPLTVTSAQKNPTAFYLCASRGGVTFTGELFFGEGSRLTVL.

V is TRBV4-3 and J is TRBJ1-5; D unclear. The CDR3 covers 19 residues. Germline values: CDR1 LGHNA, CDR2 YSLEER. The germline V and J ends were trimmed by 1 base and 0 bases, with 19 bases remaining between them. The chain's CDR3 is CASSQVPSRADYSNQPQHF. The CDR3 DNA sequence: TGCGCCAGCAGCCAAGTACCCTCCCGGGCAGACTATAGCAATCAGCCCCAGCATTTT.

The chain joins TRBV19 to TRBJ1-1; 7 nucleotides agree with TRBD1. CDR1 and CDR2 from the germline V gene are LNHDA and SQIVND (reference sequence). Trimming took 6 bases from V and 0 from J; bases not matched to a gene: 4. The CDR3 is 14 residues long. CDR3: CASRKGQLNTEAFF. The CDR3 DNA reads TGTGCCAGTAGGAAGGGACAGCTGAACACTGAAGCTTTCTTT.

The chain couples TRBV5-4 to TRBJ2-1; TRBD2 agrees at 13 bases. This CDR3 region has 14 residues. Germline V lookup: CDR1 SGHNT, CDR2 YYREEE (reference sequence). Unmatched junction bases numbered 1, after V lost 3 bases and J lost 7 bases. In nucleotides, the CDR3 is TGTGCCAGCAGCTCGACTAGCGGGGGGAATGAGCAGTTCTTC. Amino acids: CASSSTSGGNEQFF.

The J gene is TRBJ2-4, the V gene TRBV19, with 10 bases identical to TRBD2. The junction had 9 bases not matched to a gene; V was cut back by 5 bases and J by 8 bases. CDR3 length: 15 amino acids. CDR1 and CDR2 (germline): LNHDA, SQIVND (reference sequence). CDR3 sequence (DNA): TGTGCCAGTAGTCCTTCTAGCGGGGGAGGGGACATTCAGTACTTC. It specifies CASSPSSGGGDIQYF.

The rearrangement joins TRBV19 to TRBJ2-2, with 9 bases matching TRBD1. From germline, CDR1 is LNHDA and CDR2 SQIVND (reference sequence). Losses at the gene ends were 6 bases for V and 7 bases for J; bases not matched to a gene: 18. CDR3 length equals 18 residues. CDR3 bases: TGTGCCAGTAGGAAGACAGGGGGATTACTGGGGGCCGTCGGGGAGCTGTTTTTT. This encodes CASRKTGGLLGAVGELFF.

The chain couples TRBV6-5 to TRBJ2-2, with D tentatively TRBD1 (5 bases). The V gene's germline CDR1 is MNHEY and CDR2 SVGAGI. This CDR3 region has 13 residues. V shed 6 bases and J shed 7 bases, with 12 bases lying between them. The CDR3 is CASRPQGFGELFF. Written as DNA, the CDR3 is TGTGCCAGCAGACCCCAGGGATTCGGGGAGCTGTTTTTT.

The V and J genes are TRBV5-1 and TRBJ2-1; possible D gene TRBD1, 5 bases. The CDR3 covers 15 residues. The V end was cut by 7 bases, the J end by 0 bases, with 14 bases between. In germline, CDR1 is SGHRS, CDR2 YFSETQ. The CDR3 DNA sequence: TGCGCCAGCTCTGGGGCAACGAGCTCCTACAATGAGCAGTTCTTC. Its protein is CASSGATSSYNEQFF.

This rearrangement joins TRBV6-5 to TRBJ1-1; tentatively, D is TRBD1 (5 bases). This CDR3 spans 14 amino acids. Trimming cost V 0 bases and J 2 bases, with 7 bases left between them. Germline CDR1 reads MNHEY; CDR2 reads SVGAGI. CDR3 sequence: CASSYSQGNTEAFF. Here the CDR3 DNA reads TGTGCCAGCAGTTACTCCCAGGGAAACACTGAAGCTTTCTTT.

This chain connects TRBV7-9 to TRBJ1-2, with no clear D. The CDR3 length is 13 residues. Germline V gives CDR1 SEHNR, CDR2 FQNEAQ (reference sequence). Between the trimmed V and J ends, which lost 0 bases and 7 bases, there was a span of 9 bases. The CDR3 DNA reads as TGTGCCAGCAGCTTAGCCCGAGGGAGTGGCTACACCTTC. Its protein is CASSLARGSGYTF.

This rearrangement joins TRBV6-5 to TRBJ1-1, with 8 bases matching TRBD1. Germline V gene data show CDR1 as MNHEY and CDR2 as SVGAGI. With 6 bases clipped from V and 5 bases from J, the junction kept 11 bases outside the gene matches. There are 15 residues in the CDR3. The chain's CDR3 is CASSLNKQGGTEAFF. In nucleotides, the CDR3 is TGTGCCAGCAGCCTCAACAAACAGGGGGGGACTGAAGCTTTCTTT.